Listed below are T cell receptor beta chains from one sample, sequenced in a study of shared clonotypes between healthy human individuals. Only in-frame clones appear in the TCRdb table, and some are missing; sequencing was by immunoSEQ multiplex PCR. Among some 680,000 clones, around 78% were seen once, and the ten largest hold 1.5% to 2%. Sequences were obtained from memory CD4+ T cells sorted from blood. These receptors all come from a woman in her twenties or thirties in good health. CDR3s leave out the opening cysteine and the closing phenylalanine or tryptophan. A clone size is listed for some rows: how often the clone was seen (once, few, many), or a class if it is expanded.

J: -
size: -
V: TRBV30
CDR3: AWSDRYEQY

J: TRBJ1-6
size: -
V: TRBV27
CDR3: ASSPFLDNSPLH

J: TRBJ2-1
size: many
V: TRBV10-3
CDR3: PLLRHNEQF

J: TRBJ2-1
size: -
V: TRBV11-3
CDR3: ASSLVAGSSEQF

J: TRBJ2-2
size: -
V: TRBV28
CDR3: ASGRDRGRIGELF

J: TRBJ2-2
size: -
V: TRBV7-6
CDR3: ASRPGQGPGELF

J: TRBJ2-7
size: -
V: TRBV7-2
CDR3: ASSPRTGKTYEQY

J: TRBJ2-5
size: once
V: TRBV15
CDR3: ATGPGGPRGTQY

J: TRBJ1-4
size: -
V: TRBV28
CDR3: ATTSEGATNEKLF

J: TRBJ2-1
size: few
V: TRBV5-1
CDR3: ASSLADRVYNEQF

J: TRBJ2-1
size: -
V: TRBV5-8
CDR3: ASSLVSLARHEQF

J: TRBJ2-7
size: -
V: TRBV6-6
CDR3: ASSRLAGALNEQY

J: TRBJ2-7
size: few
V: TRBV4-1
CDR3: ASSQDPLAGRYEQY

J: TRBJ2-7
size: few
V: TRBV10-1
CDR3: ASSELQGASYEQY

J: TRBJ1-1
size: -
V: TRBV5-4
CDR3: ASSPGTGDMNTEAF

J: TRBJ2-5
size: -
V: TRBV2
CDR3: ASRRTGETQY

J: TRBJ2-3
size: -
V: TRBV11-2
CDR3: ASSLQGSTDTQY

J: TRBJ2-5
size: -
V: TRBV2
CDR3: ASSRSQETQY

J: TRBJ2-1
size: -
V: TRBV5-1
CDR3: ASIGGYPTNEQF

J: TRBJ2-5
size: -
V: TRBV6-5
CDR3: ASSSSLAGRKTQY

J: TRBJ2-5
size: many
V: TRBV7-8
CDR3: ASSLANRGLGETQY